The present TCR beta chain was sequenced within a study of cytomegalovirus exposure and HLA in healthy donors. This PCR relied on a set of 60 Vbeta primers and 13 Jbeta primers. Clones were sequenced by immunoSEQ multiplex PCR, and TCRdb holds only the in-frame ones, with some missing. The table has around 160,000 clones, approximately 80% seen once. Study-wide points: In a later analysis, DRB1 alleles had the most associated TCRs; HLA-C alleles the fewest.

Regarding this clone: Its antigen is undetermined.

V was pared by 1 base and J by 4 bases, with 2 bases of the junction left unmatched. This CDR3 contains 15 residues. Germline V gene sequence: CDR1 SGHTA, CDR2 FQGNSA. This chain joins TRBV7-2 and TRBJ2-1; 9 nucleotides align to TRBD2. Sequencing was performed on PBMCs. The source is a male donor in good health and CMV-seronegative. The CDR3 nucleotides read TGTGCCAGCAGCTTAGACGCGGGGGGGTACAATGAGCAGTTCTTC. It translates to CASSLDAGGYNEQFF.